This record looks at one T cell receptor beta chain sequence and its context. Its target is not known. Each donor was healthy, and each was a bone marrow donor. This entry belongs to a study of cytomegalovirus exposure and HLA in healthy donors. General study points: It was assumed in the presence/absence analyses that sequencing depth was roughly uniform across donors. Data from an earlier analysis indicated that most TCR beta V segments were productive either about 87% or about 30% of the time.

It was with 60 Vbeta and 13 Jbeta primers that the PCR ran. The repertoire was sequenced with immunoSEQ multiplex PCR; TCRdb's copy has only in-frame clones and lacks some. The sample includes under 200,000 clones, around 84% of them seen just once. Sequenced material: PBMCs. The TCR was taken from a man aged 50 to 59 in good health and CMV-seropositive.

The CDR3 protein is CATGLGGLGDEQYF. CDR3 nucleotide sequence: TGTGCCACCGGCCTGGGGGGTCTGGGAGACGAGCAGTACTTC. The genes are TRBV15 and TRBJ2-7; a possible D gene is TRBD2 (6 bases). The CDR3 has 14 residues. CDR1 and CDR2 from the germline V gene are LNHNV and YYDKDF (reference sequence). V dropped 8 bases and J dropped 5 bases, with 19 bases sitting between them.